Listed here are 20 T cell receptor beta chains from one sample, sequenced in a study of cytotoxic CD8 clonotypes in ibrutinib-treated CLL. Only in-frame clones appear in the TCRdb table, and some are missing; sequencing was by immunoSEQ multiplex PCR. This table holds around 140,000 clones, 60% to 80% found once. The sample in question was PBMCs, obtained after 12 months of ibrutinib treatment. Receptors were obtained from a human donor with chronic lymphocytic leukemia.

The CDR3 bases are TGTGCCAGTAGGAGTGGGACAGGGGGCTTGCAACGGAACGAGCAGTACTTC. This codes for CASRSGTGGLQRNEQYF. J is TRBJ2-7 and V is TRBV19; TRBD1 aligns across 12 bases. The germline gives CDR1 LNHDA, CDR2 SQIVND (reference sequence). This CDR3 comprises 17 residues. The junction had 14 bases not matched to a gene; V was cut back by 6 bases and J by 5 bases.

The chain recombines TRBV6-5 with TRBJ1-2; 10 nucleotides align to TRBD1. The V and J ends lost 4 bases and 3 bases, in that order; junction bases with no gene match: 5. Germline CDR1 and CDR2: MNHEY and SVGAGI. The CDR3 runs 15 residues. The CDR3 DNA reads TGTGCCAGCAGTTCCCCGACAGGGGGCGACTATGGCTACACCTTC. Its translation: CASSSPTGGDYGYTF.

This clone was seen only a few times. The gene calls are TRBV28 and TRBJ2-7; 9 bases align to TRBD1. CDR3 length: 14 residues. Trimming removed 4 bases from V and 1 base from J; junction bases left unmatched: 2. CDR1 is MDHEN, CDR2 SYDVKM, per germline. The chain's CDR3 is CASSYGTGSYEQYF. The CDR3 coding sequence is TGTGCCAGCAGTTATGGGACAGGGTCCTACGAGCAGTACTTC.

The gene calls are TRBV30 and TRBJ1-5, with D perhaps matching TRBD1 (6 bases). CDR1 GTSNPN and CDR2 SVGIG come from the germline V gene (reference sequence). Trimming removed 2 bases from V and 4 bases from J, with 9 bases in between. The CDR3 is made up of 13 amino acids. The CDR3 sequence: CAWSTDRNQPQHF. CDR3 DNA: TGTGCCTGGAGTACGGACAGAAATCAGCCCCAGCATTTT.

This clone came up a few times. V and J are TRBV19 and TRBJ1-1, with D unclear. Germline assignment: CDR1 LNHDA and CDR2 SQIVND (reference sequence). The CDR3 runs to 11 residues. V lost 9 bases and J 4 bases, leaving 9 bases between the germline ends. The CDR3 nucleotides read TGTGCCAGCAGGACTTCCACTGAAGCTTTCTTT. Translating it yields CASRTSTEAFF. Drawing the rest from reference TRBV19 and TRBJ1-1, the complete variable domain is DGGITQSPKYLFRKEGQNVTLSCEQNLNHDAMYWYRQDPGQGLRLIYYSQIVNDFQKGDIAEGYSVSREKKESFPLTVTSAQKNPTAFYLCASRTSTEAFFGQGTRLTVV.

J is TRBJ1-2 and V is TRBV19, with 8 nucleotides matching TRBD1. The CDR3 is made up of 14 amino acids. V dropped 9 bases and J dropped 4; count of bases not matched to a gene: 10. Germline V gives CDR1 LNHDA, CDR2 SQIVND (reference sequence). CDR3 nucleotides: TGTGCCAGCCACGACGGGCAGGGGGCCTATGGCTACACCTTC. As protein: CASHDGQGAYGYTF.

This chain links TRBV6-5 with TRBJ1-2, with 8 bases that match TRBD1. The CDR3 is made up of 16 amino acids. After removal of 4 bases from V and 2 bases from J, the junction contained 9 bases not matched to a gene. CDR1 is MNHEY and CDR2 is SVGAGI in the germline V gene. CDR3 bases: TGTGCCAGCAGTTCGTATGACAGGGGAAGCAACTATGGCTACACCTTC. Its protein is CASSSYDRGSNYGYTF.

This chain joins TRBV7-2 and TRBJ2-7; weak D call: TRBD1 (6 bases). The germline V and J ends were trimmed by 1 base and 3 bases, with 13 bases remaining between them. CDR1 is SGHTA and CDR2 is FQGNSA in the germline V gene. The CDR3 sequence is 15 residues long. Here the CDR3 reads CASSLVVGQNYEQYF. The CDR3 bases are TGTGCCAGCAGCTTAGTCGTAGGACAGAACTACGAGCAGTACTTC.

This chain joins TRBV6-6 and TRBJ2-7; D is unclear. The length of the CDR3 is 12 residues. Germline CDR1 and CDR2: MNHNY and SVGAGI (reference sequence). Deletions cut 5 bases from V and 2 bases from J, with 7 bases between. The CDR3 nucleotides read TGTGCCAGCAGTGACCGAACCTACGAGCAGTACTTC. It specifies CASSDRTYEQYF.

This clone was seen a handful of times. In the same sample, other DNA sequences code for this CDR3. This chain uses TRBV11-1 with TRBJ2-2, with 8 positions matching TRBD1. V shed 5 bases, J shed 3 bases, and the junction held 5 bases outside the gene matches. This CDR3 contains 15 residues. Germline lookup yields CDR1 SGHAT and CDR2 FQDESV (reference sequence). DNA of the CDR3: TGTGCCAGCAGCCTAGGACAGGGCCACACCGGGGAGCTGTTTTTT. Translation: CASSLGQGHTGELFF. The full variable domain, rest sourced from reference TRBV11-1 and TRBJ2-2, is EAEVAQSPRYKITEKSQAVAFWCDPISGHATLYWYRQILGQGPELLVQFQDESVVDDSQLPKDRFSAERLKGVDSTLKIQPAELGDSAMYLCASSLGQGHTGELFFGEGSRLTVL.

The chain combines TRBV10-3 with TRBJ1-2; TRBD1 might be the D (6 bases). CDR3 length: 13 residues. Germline CDR1 ENHRY, CDR2 SYGVKD. Trimming stripped 6 bases from V and 4 bases from J, with 12 bases between. DNA for the CDR3: TGTGCCATCAGACCCGGGACAAGCTATGGCTACACCTTC. Amino acid sequence: CAIRPGTSYGYTF.

V and J are TRBV7-2 and TRBJ1-4, with unresolved D. There are 13 residues in the CDR3. V was cut by 2 bases and J by 6 bases, with 7 bases left in between. Germline V gives CDR1 SGHTA, CDR2 FQGNSA. The CDR3 nucleotides read TGTGCCAGCAGCTTATCCGTTTATGAAAAACTGTTTTTT. This sequence encodes CASSLSVYEKLFF.

V gene TRBV5-1 combines with J gene TRBJ1-1; TRBD1 aligns across 7 bases. The germline V gene has CDR1 SGHRS and CDR2 YFSETQ. Germline trimming cut 0 bases from V and 2 bases from J; bases unmatched to any gene: 13. The CDR3 spans 18 residues. CDR3 DNA sequence: TGCGCCAGCAGCTTGGCCAGTGGCAGGGGGTACGTAAACACTGAAGCTTTCTTT. Encoded protein: CASSLASGRGYVNTEAFF. The full variable domain, completed using reference TRBV5-1 and TRBJ1-1, is KAGVTQTPRYLIKTRGQQVTLSCSPISGHRSVSWYQQTPGQGLQFLFEYFSETQRNKGNFPGRFSGRQFSNSRSEMNVSTLELGDSALYLCASSLASGRGYVNTEAFFGQGTRLTVV.

This clone was recorded many times. CDR3 DNA sequence: TGTGCCAGCAGCCGAGGAGGGAATCAAGAGACCCAGTACTTC. Amino acid sequence: CASSRGGNQETQYF. This chain joins TRBV11-3 and TRBJ2-5; a weak D match, TRBD2 (6 bases). V was pared by 5 bases and J by 2 bases, with 12 bases between. The CDR3 has 14 amino acids. Germline loops: CDR1 SGHNT, CDR2 YENEEA.

This clone was seen only a few times. The V gene is TRBV5-8, the J gene TRBJ1-4; D is possibly TRBD1 (5 bases). Trimming took off 3 bases at V and 4 bases at J, with 19 bases between the two ends. The germline V gene encodes CDR1 SGHTS and CDR2 YDEGEE. The CDR3 has 17 residues. CDR3 DNA sequence: TGTGCCAGCAGCTCCCCGGGGGGTGAAGATTTTAATGAAAAACTGTTTTTT. It is translated as CASSSPGGEDFNEKLFF.

This clone was seen only once. This could be a read error, since a much larger clone is one nucleotide away. CDR3 DNA: TGTGCCAGCAGTTTCGCAGATACGCAGTATTTT. This gives the protein CASSFADTQYF. The V and J genes are TRBV27 and TRBJ2-3; D remains ambiguous. V lost 3 bases to trimming and J lost 4 bases, with 2 bases between them. In germline, CDR1 is MNHEY, CDR2 SMNVEV (reference sequence). The CDR3 has 11 residues.

This clone has only one observation. The rearrangement joins TRBV19 to TRBJ2-1; tentative D call: TRBD2 (5 bases). The CDR3 spans 14 residues. Trimming stripped 5 bases from V and 1 base from J, with 9 bases between. The germline CDR1 and CDR2 sequences are LNHDA and SQIVND (reference sequence). The CDR3 nucleotides read TGTGCCAGTAGTCACGGGGTATCCTACAATGAGCAGTTCTTC. This gives the protein CASSHGVSYNEQFF. Full variable domain (rest looked up from reference TRBV19 and TRBJ2-1): DGGITQSPKYLFRKEGQNVTLSCEQNLNHDAMYWYRQDPGQGLRLIYYSQIVNDFQKGDIAEGYSVSREKKESFPLTVTSAQKNPTAFYLCASSHGVSYNEQFFGPGTRLTVL.

The chain recombines TRBV6-5 with TRBJ2-1; 9 bases map to TRBD1. Trimming cost V 2 bases and J 7 bases; bases outside gene matches: 6. Germline values: CDR1 MNHEY, CDR2 SVGAGI. The CDR3 is made up of 15 amino acids. The CDR3 loop is CASSYGGTGWNEQFF. The CDR3 DNA reads as TGTGCCAGCAGTTACGGTGGGACAGGGTGGAATGAGCAGTTCTTC.

The chain combines TRBV6-5 with TRBJ1-2; TRBD1 might be the D (5 bases). The CDR3 has 15 residues. The germline V gene has CDR1 MNHEY and CDR2 SVGAGI. V lost 0 bases, J lost 1 base, and 9 bases lay in between. The CDR3 region is CASSYSRQFNYGYTF. The CDR3 nucleotides are TGTGCCAGCAGTTACTCCCGACAGTTTAACTATGGCTACACCTTC.

The rearrangement uses TRBV2 and TRBJ2-7; 12 nucleotides match TRBD2. The CDR3 consists of 15 residues. From germline, CDR1 is SNHLY and CDR2 FYNNEI. Trimming at V came to 1 base and at J to 5 bases, leaving 3 bases not matched to a gene. For the CDR3, the DNA is TGTGCCAGCAGTGAAGGGACTAGCGGGACTCACGAGCAGTACTTC. Its protein product is CASSEGTSGTHEQYF.